This T cell receptor beta chain is drawn from a study of cytomegalovirus exposure and HLA in healthy donors. The CDR3 runs to 14 residues. Germline V gene sequence: CDR1 WSHSY, CDR2 SAAADI. Trimming removed 6 bases from V and 2 bases from J; junction bases left unmatched: 3. Findings and limits, study-wide: Earlier analysis looked at TCR beta V segments, and most were productive about 90% or about 30% of the time. It was only CMV serostatus that was available as immune exposure information. The presence/absence work took it that sequencing depth was about the same across donors.

13 Jbeta primers and 60 Vbeta primers were used for the PCR. Sequenced by immunoSEQ multiplex PCR; TCRdb stores in-frame clones only, minus some. The table has about 52,000 clones, around 62% seen once; the top ten hold about an eighth. Points on this clone: The antigen remains undetermined. The sample carries other DNA sequences with the same CDR3.

The chain recombines TRBV10-2 with TRBJ1-5; TRBD1 matches 8 bases. The receptor's source is a human donor in good health. The sample was PBMCs. CDR3 loop: CASRRGQGNQPQHF. CDR3 nucleotide sequence: TGCGCCAGCAGACGGGGACAGGGCAATCAGCCCCAGCATTTT.